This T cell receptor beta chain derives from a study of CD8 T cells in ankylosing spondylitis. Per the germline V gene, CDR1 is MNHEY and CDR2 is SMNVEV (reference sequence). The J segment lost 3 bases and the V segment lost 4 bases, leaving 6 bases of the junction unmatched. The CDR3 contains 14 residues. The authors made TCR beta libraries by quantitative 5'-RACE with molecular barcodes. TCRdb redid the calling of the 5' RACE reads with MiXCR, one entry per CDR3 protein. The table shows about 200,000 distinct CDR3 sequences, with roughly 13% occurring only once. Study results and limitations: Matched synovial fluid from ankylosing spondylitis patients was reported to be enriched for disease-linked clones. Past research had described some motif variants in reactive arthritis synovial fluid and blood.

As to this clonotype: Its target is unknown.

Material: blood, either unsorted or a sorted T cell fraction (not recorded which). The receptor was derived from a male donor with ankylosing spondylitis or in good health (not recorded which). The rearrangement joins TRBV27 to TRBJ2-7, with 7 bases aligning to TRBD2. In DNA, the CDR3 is TGTGCCAGCAGTTGGGGAGGGGCGAGCTACGAGCAGTACTTC. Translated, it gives CASSWGGASYEQYF.